This TCR beta chain was captured in a study of blood T cell repertoires in COVID-19. Background on the study: Acute and convalescent COVID-19 samples came from the United States, Italy and Spain. PBMCs, B-cell-depleted T cells, or T cells were the source of the cDNA or gDNA that made up the material.

The trim removed 6 bases at V and 8 bases at J, leaving 8 bases unmatched. Per germline, CDR1 MNHEY and CDR2 SVGAGI. CDR3 length: 14 residues. Per the original data handling: Estimated nucleated cell counts came from reference gene primer amplification. Only in-frame clones appear in the TCRdb table, and some are missing; sequencing was by immunoSEQ multiplex PCR. That table is the source of V, J and clone size, and D and trimming were worked out from the DNA. The sample lists a few hundred thousand clones, less than 85% occurring once. The sample was peripheral blood. The source of this sequence is a woman aged 18-30 years with acute or convalescent COVID-19. The chain combines TRBV6-5 with TRBJ2-4; 9 bases match TRBD1. Written as DNA, the CDR3 is TGTGCCAGCAGCCCACAGGGGGCATGGGACATTCAGTACTTC. Translation gives CASSPQGAWDIQYF.